The 16 T cell receptor beta chains in this list originate from one sample, sequenced in a study of regulatory and conventional T cells in RAG deficiency. Genomic DNA came from blood conventional CD4+ T cells gated CD25-low CD127-high. TCRdb keeps only in-frame clones here, not all; method: immunoSEQ multiplex PCR. The repertoire includes 25,000 to 35,000 clones, nearly 95% of them detected once, and about 0.17% sits in the top ten. The same specimen was also included in a second study, on regulatory T cells. That study adds: The primer mix had 52 TRBV and 13 TRBJ primers.

The sample was CD25- CD4+ T cells sorted from blood. Receptors originate from a human donor in good health.

The gene calls are TRBV4-2 and TRBJ2-2; 11 bases are a match to TRBD2. The V and J ends lost 0 bases and 6 bases, in that order; junction bases with no gene match: 3. The CDR3 runs 16 residues. Germline loops: CDR1 LGHNA, CDR2 YNFKEQ. The CDR3 DNA follows: TGTGCCAGCAGCCAAGAATTGACTAGCGGGGCCGGGGAGCTGTTTTTT. Translating it yields CASSQELTSGAGELFF.

The chain links TRBV5-1 to TRBJ1-1; D remains unclear. V gave up 0 bases and J gave up 2 bases, with 11 bases separating them. From germline, CDR1 is SGHRS and CDR2 YFSETQ. The CDR3 runs 15 residues. CDR3 DNA: TGCGCCAGCAGCTTGGCCGGAGCAGCAAACACTGAAGCTTTCTTT. Translating it yields CASSLAGAANTEAFF.

V usage is TRBV6-1 and J usage is TRBJ1-2; D possibly corresponds to TRBD1 (6 bases). Germline V lookup: CDR1 MNHNS, CDR2 SASEGT. The CDR3 has 15 residues. V was trimmed by 0 bases and J by 4 bases, leaving 12 bases between them. In DNA, the CDR3 is TGTGCCAGCAGTGAAGCGCCAGGGGAAGGCTATGGCTACACCTTC. Amino acids: CASSEAPGEGYGYTF.

The gene calls are TRBV6-5 and TRBJ1-1; D not certain. The ends were cut back, 4 bases at V and 10 bases at J, with 13 bases in the middle. CDR1 MNHEY and CDR2 SVGAGI come from the germline V gene. The CDR3 runs to 12 residues. The CDR3 DNA reads as TGTGCCAGCAGTTGGGCGGGCGGCGGAGCTTTCTTT. This gives the protein CASSWAGGGAFF.

The chain couples TRBV18 to TRBJ1-6; 9 bases are shared with TRBD1. J gave up 4 bases and V 6 bases, and 1 base lay outside the gene matches. CDR1 is KGHSH and CDR2 is LQKENI in the germline V gene. The CDR3 has 14 residues. CDR3 coding DNA: TGTGCCAGCTCCGGGACAGGGTATAATTCACCCCTCCACTTT. It codes for CASSGTGYNSPLHF.

The chain uses TRBV19 and TRBJ1-5; no reliable D call. Germline V CDR1 and CDR2: LNHDA, SQIVND (reference sequence). Trimming shortened V by 6 bases and J by 9 bases, and 12 bases separated the two germline ends. The CDR3 has 12 residues. CDR3 region: CASSSFVRPQHF. For the CDR3, the DNA is TGTGCCAGTAGCTCTTTCGTCCGGCCCCAGCATTTT.

This sequence joins TRBV5-1 and TRBJ2-3; 9 nucleotides align to TRBD1. In germline, CDR1 is SGHRS, CDR2 YFSETQ. The CDR3 is 17 residues long. V shed 0 bases and J 10 bases; nucleotides not matched to a gene: 15. DNA for the CDR3: TGCGCCAGCAGCTTGGGCCCTGCGACAGGGGGGGTACAGGCGCAGTATTTT. This sequence encodes CASSLGPATGGVQAQYF.

The V gene is TRBV7-9, the J gene TRBJ1-5; a weak D match, TRBD1 (6 bases). This CDR3 has 13 residues. From germline, CDR1 is SEHNR and CDR2 FQNEAQ (reference sequence). Trimming left V 2 bases short and J 4 bases short, with 6 bases between. Written as DNA, the CDR3 is TGTGCCAGCAGCTTACAGGGGAATCAGCCCCAGCATTTT. Residues: CASSLQGNQPQHF.

V usage is TRBV7-9 and J usage is TRBJ2-5; 7 bases fit TRBD1. From germline, CDR1 is SEHNR and CDR2 FQNEAQ (reference sequence). The CDR3 consists of 15 residues. Germline trimming cut 1 base from V and 2 bases from J; bases unmatched to any gene: 4. The chain's CDR3 is CASSLGGGLQETQYF. The CDR3 nucleotides are TGTGCCAGCAGCTTAGGAGGGGGCCTACAAGAGACCCAGTACTTC.

Here the CDR3 reads CASSVGPNSNQPQHF. The CDR3, as DNA: TGTGCCAGCAGCGTAGGGCCAAATAGCAATCAGCCCCAGCATTTT. The chain employs TRBV9 and TRBJ1-5; D uncertain. CDR3 length: 15 residues. V was shortened by 0 bases and J by 0 bases, with 7 bases between the two germline ends. Germline V gives CDR1 SGDLS, CDR2 YYNGEE.

This sequence joins TRBV12-5 and TRBJ2-2, with TRBD1 matching 8 bases. With 4 bases clipped from V and 5 bases from J, the junction kept 9 bases outside the gene matches. From germline, CDR1 is LGHNT and CDR2 FRNRAP. The CDR3 is 16 amino acids. CDR3 nucleotides: TGTGCTAGTGGTTCCCCTCAGGGGGCGCTTACCGGGGAGCTGTTTTTT. Its translation is CASGSPQGALTGELFF.

The chain combines TRBV6-5 with TRBJ2-3, with 10 nucleotides matching TRBD2. V trimming: 4 bases; J trimming: 0 bases; junction bases outside the gene matches: 4. CDR1 is MNHEY and CDR2 is SVGAGI in the germline V gene. This CDR3 has 16 amino acids. CDR3 coding DNA: TGTGCCAGCAGTTCACTAGCGGGGACTAGCACAGATACGCAGTATTTT. Its protein product is CASSSLAGTSTDTQYF.

This chain connects TRBV27 to TRBJ1-6, with unresolved D. Germline CDR1 and CDR2: MNHEY and SMNVEV (reference sequence). The V gene lost 7 bases and the J gene lost 4 bases, with 11 bases spanning the gap. The CDR3 has 14 residues. The CDR3 bases are TGTGCCAGCATGGCAGGATTTTATAATTCACCCCTCCACTTT. It codes for CASMAGFYNSPLHF.

This sequence joins TRBV30 and TRBJ1-3; 9 nucleotides line up with TRBD1. With 5 bases clipped from V and 3 bases from J, the junction kept 5 bases outside the gene matches. In germline, CDR1 is GTSNPN, CDR2 SVGIG (reference sequence). This CDR3 is built from 14 residues. The CDR3 spells CAWGTGFGGNTIYF. DNA for the CDR3: TGTGCCTGGGGGACAGGGTTCGGTGGAAACACCATATATTTT.

The V gene is TRBV27, the J gene TRBJ1-1; D is uncertain. This CDR3 comprises 14 residues. The V end lost 4 bases, the J end lost 0 bases, and 9 bases lay between the germline ends. Germline CDR1 and CDR2: MNHEY and SMNVEV (reference sequence). CDR3 region: CASSSRPMNTEAFF. The CDR3 coding sequence is TGTGCCAGCAGTTCGAGGCCCATGAACACTGAAGCTTTCTTT.

V usage is TRBV6-1 and J usage is TRBJ1-3; unclear D gene. Trimming took off 2 bases at V and 2 bases at J, with 10 bases between the two ends. The CDR3 consists of 15 residues. The germline gives CDR1 MNHNS, CDR2 SASEGT. CDR3 nucleotides: TGTGCCAGCAGTGAACTGAGGTCGACTGGAAACACCATATATTTT. Amino acids: CASSELRSTGNTIYF.